Sequencing of this T cell receptor (beta chain) was carried out in a study of early T cells in non-severe SARS-CoV-2 infection (dated by TCRdb to the early 2020s). Describing the broader study: TCR sequencing used bulk RNA from unsorted whole blood, so alpha and beta chains could not be paired. The study at large found these results: VDJdb matching was skewed toward anti-spike CD8 responses and likely underestimated virus-specific expansions, missing private and CD4 specificities.

The study was a case-control design nested within a healthcare worker cohort in London, UK, with weekly nasopharyngeal swab PCR tests and blood sampling. Healthcare workers were enrolled in the week of the UK lockdown, from 23 to 31 March 2020, and were followed every week for up to roughly 15 weeks. This clonotype was counted ten times or more. Its antigen has not been determined. Per-base quality was not reported, and no clone a single base away is much larger than it. Libraries were constructed by 5' RACE. For sequencing, a NextSeq 500 was employed. To correct for sequencing error and PCR bias, the TCR library protocol tagged individual cDNA molecules with unique molecular identifiers. TCR alpha and beta chains were both sequenced, and the abundances of alpha and beta sequences in each sample were closely correlated with each other. The study's processing was this. Decombinator V4 was used to perform V gene, J gene and CDR3 annotation of TCR sequences. TCRs were defined as expanded if a significant change between any two time points was detected under a Poisson model with p below 0.0001. TCR abundances were normalised to the total number of TCRs sequenced per sample and were expressed as counts per million. MAIT TCRs were defined by TRAV1-2 paired with TRAJ12, TRAJ20 or TRAJ33, and iNKT TCRs by TRAV10 paired with TRAJ18. VDJdb, accessed on 1 November 2021, was searched for TCRs annotated for CMV, EBV and SARS-CoV-2, and TCRs annotated for more than one antigen were excluded. Using fastp at Q25 and MiXCR, TCRdb reprocessed the public reads and kept productive beta chains. Each entry merges the rows of one CDR3 protein and shows their most common DNA and genes. TCRdb's processing, not the study's, gives the V and J calls here. The sample has roughly 30,000 distinct CDR3 sequences on record, 5.5% to 7.5% of them singletons. Jointly, the top ten make up 34% of the sample.

The CDR3, cysteine through phenylalanine, is 15 amino acids long. Only the CDR3 portion is preserved as DNA: 45 bases, with reading frame beginning at the first base. The trim is 0 bases for V and 4 bases for J, with a gap of 9 bases between the germline ends. The germline V gene yields SGHTA for CDR1 and FQGTGA for CDR2. Recombination linked TRBV7-3 to TRBJ2-2; a weak D assignment points to TRBD1 (5 bases agree). The TCR was taken from an adult who was a healthcare worker with PCR-confirmed SARS-CoV-2 infection or an uninfected control (not recorded which). The source was whole blood, collected at baseline. The CDR3: CASSLTGAGTGELFF. The DNA is as follows: TGTGCCAGCAGCTTAACTGGGGCAGGCACCGGGGAGCTGTTTTTT.